This T cell receptor beta chain was sequenced in a study of T cells in women clearing cervical HPV infection. The wider study: Controls gave blood once infection was undetectable; cases at lesion identification.

The repertoire was sequenced with immunoSEQ multiplex PCR; TCRdb's copy has only in-frame clones and lacks some. The sample's table shows about 46,000 clones. In the case of this clone: Sequencing ends 3 residues short of the CDR3 end; the germline J gene provides the rest.

The germline V and J ends were trimmed by 2 bases and 2 bases, with 12 bases remaining between them. The germline CDR1 and CDR2 sequences are SGHDT and YYEEEE. This CDR3 comprises 15 residues. MY09/MY11 PCR detected cervical HPV DNA; dot-blot assigned genotypes. Material: blood buffy coat. The receptor comes from a woman between 18 and 70 years old with a cervical HPV16 infection that either progressed to CIN3+ or cleared (not recorded which). V is TRBV5-6 and J is TRBJ2-3; D could derive from TRBD1 or TRBD2 (5 bases each). The part of the CDR3 DNA that was read is TGTGCCAGCAGCTTACTCGAGGGGCCCACAGATACG. Its protein product is CASSLLEGPTDT. The whole CDR3 region reads CASSLLEGPTDTQYF.